This TCR beta chain came from a study of early T cells in non-severe SARS-CoV-2 infection. TCRdb reprocessed the 5' RACE reads via MiXCR and lists one record per CDR3 protein. In the table there are about 21,000 distinct CDR3 sequences, approximately 5.8% of which are singletons. This clonotype was detected only a few times. This CDR3 comprises 16 residues. The germline gives CDR1 SGHNT, CDR2 YYREEE (reference sequence). The ends were cut back, 0 bases at V and 2 bases at J, with 14 bases in the middle. The specimen comprised whole blood, sampled at baseline. The clonotype comes from an adult who was a healthcare worker with PCR-confirmed SARS-CoV-2 infection or an uninfected control (not recorded which). The gene calls are TRBV5-4 and TRBJ2-5; D possibly uses TRBD1 or TRBD2 (5 bases each). DNA for the CDR3: TGTGCCAGCAGCTTGGGAGGGGTCTTAGGTCAAGAGACCCAGTACTTC. This codes for CASSLGGVLGQETQYF.